The 29 T cell receptor beta chains in this list originate from one sample, sequenced in a study of beta chain features in type 1 diabetes. Expressed TCRB transcripts were sequenced because the entire RNA isolate underwent reverse transcription. Produced via immunoSEQ multiplex PCR; TCRdb's table is partial and in-frame only. In the table there are roughly 230,000 clones, around 10% of which are singletons. Sequencing was performed on naive CD4+ T cells from blood. The receptors originated from a woman between 18 and 29 years old in good health.

The chain couples TRBV7-3 to TRBJ2-3, with TRBD1 identical over 7 bases. V lost 5 bases and J lost 2; bases outside the gene matches: 4. Per germline, CDR1 SGHTA and CDR2 FQGTGA. The CDR3 is 14 amino acids. The CDR3 nucleotides are TGTGCCAGCAGCCGACAGGGTAACACAGATACGCAGTATTTT. It codes for CASSRQGNTDTQYF.

This clone was detected a few times. The genes are TRBV11-2 and TRBJ2-7, with TRBD2 identical over 12 bases. Germline values: CDR1 SGHAT, CDR2 FQNNGV. The CDR3 extends over 16 amino acids. Losses at the gene ends were 1 base for V and 3 bases for J; bases not matched to a gene: 4. For the CDR3, the DNA is TGTGCCAGCAGCTTAGTCGGACTAGCGGGGCGCTACGAGCAGTACTTC. Protein: CASSLVGLAGRYEQYF. The variable domain in full, with the rest retrieved from reference TRBV11-2 and TRBJ2-7, is EAGVAQSPRYKIIEKRQSVAFWCNPISGHATLYWYQQILGQGPKLLIQFQNNGVVDDSQLPKDRFSAERLKGVDSTLKIQPAKLEDSAVYLCASSLVGLAGRYEQYFGPGTRLTVT.

CDR3 sequence reads: CASSIGRFKNIQYF. CDR3 sequence (DNA): TGTGCCAGTAGTATTGGGAGGTTCAAAAACATTCAGTACTTC. The chain uses TRBV19 and TRBJ2-4; possible D gene TRBD2, 6 bases. V was shortened by 3 bases and J by 3 bases, with 9 bases between the two germline ends. Germline CDR1 reads LNHDA; CDR2 reads SQIVND (reference sequence). This CDR3 comprises 14 residues. The complete variable domain, with remaining parts taken from reference TRBV19 and TRBJ2-4, reads DGGITQSPKYLFRKEGQNVTLSCEQNLNHDAMYWYRQDPGQGLRLIYYSQIVNDFQKGDIAEGYSVSREKKESFPLTVTSAQKNPTAFYLCASSIGRFKNIQYFGAGTRLSVL.

The chain is built from TRBV30 and TRBJ2-4, with 12 bases fitting TRBD2. The CDR3 totals 22 residues. The trim removed 0 bases at V and 0 bases at J, leaving 18 bases unmatched. The germline V gene has CDR1 GTSNPN and CDR2 SVGIG (reference sequence). The CDR3 reads CAWSVRAGSGLAGSVAKNIQYF. In DNA form, the CDR3 reads TGTGCCTGGAGTGTGCGTGCAGGGTCGGGACTAGCGGGTTCCGTAGCCAAAAACATTCAGTACTTC.

The chain combines TRBV7-9 with TRBJ1-2, with 7 nucleotides matching TRBD1. Germline-derived CDR1 and CDR2 are SEHNR and FQNEAQ (reference sequence). V lost 7 bases, J lost 4 bases, and 6 bases stayed unmatched. This CDR3 is built from 13 residues. CDR3 amino acids: CASIDGDSYGYTF. CDR3 in DNA: TGTGCCAGCATCGATGGGGACAGCTATGGCTACACCTTC.

This clone was seen only a few times. This chain links TRBV9 with TRBJ1-4; 9 bases agree with TRBD1. Germline V CDR1 and CDR2: SGDLS, YYNGEE. J gave up 8 bases and V 5 bases, and 7 bases lay outside the gene matches. CDR3 length equals 14 residues. The chain's CDR3 is CASSPRTGVEKLFF. The CDR3, as DNA: TGTGCCAGCAGTCCCCGGACAGGGGTCGAAAAACTGTTTTTT.

This clone was recorded a few times. The chain has TRBV5-4 and TRBJ2-5; possibly TRBD1 for D (6 bases). The CDR3 totals 15 residues. Germline CDR1 and CDR2: SGHNT and YYREEE (reference sequence). Trimming removed 5 bases from V and 5 bases from J, with 19 bases in between. This CDR3 reads CASSSAGDLGETQYF. In DNA, the CDR3 is TGTGCCAGCAGTTCGGCAGGGGACCTGGGGGAGACCCAGTACTTC. The full variable domain, its missing parts supplied by reference TRBV5-4 and TRBJ2-5, is ETGVTQSPTHLIKTRGQQVTLRCSSQSGHNTVSWYQQALGQGPQFIFQYYREEENGRGNFPPRFSGLQFPNYSSELNVNALELDDSALYLCASSSAGDLGETQYFGPGTRLLVL.

The chain uses TRBV7-9 and TRBJ2-7; D unclear. V shed 1 base and J shed 8 bases, with 9 bases lying between them. Germline V CDR1 and CDR2: SEHNR, FQNEAQ (reference sequence). The CDR3 runs 12 residues. The CDR3 DNA reads TGTGCCAGCAGCTTAGTGCCGGTCCAGCAGTACTTC. Translated, it gives CASSLVPVQQYF.

V and J are TRBV30 and TRBJ1-5, with D possibly TRBD1 on 6 matching bases. The CDR3 has 14 amino acids. CDR1 is GTSNPN and CDR2 is SVGIG in the germline V gene (reference sequence). The V and J ends lost 1 base and 1 base respectively, with 8 bases between them. The CDR3 coding sequence is TGTGCCTGGAGTGCAAGGGGGAGCAATCAGCCCCAGCATTTT. The encoded protein is CAWSARGSNQPQHF.

J is TRBJ2-7 and V is TRBV6-5; weak D call: TRBD1 (6 bases). The germline V gene has CDR1 MNHEY and CDR2 SVGAGI. V was trimmed by 0 bases and J by 1 base, leaving 10 bases between them. The CDR3 loop spans 15 amino acids. Here the CDR3 DNA reads TGTGCCAGCAGTTACTCGAGGGGGATTTCCTACGAGCAGTACTTC. This sequence encodes CASSYSRGISYEQYF.

The rearrangement links TRBV7-6 to TRBJ2-1; a possible D gene is TRBD1 (5 bases). The CDR3 spans 14 residues. V lost 1 base and J 7 bases, leaving 11 bases between the germline ends. Germline CDR1 reads SGHVS; CDR2 reads FNYEAQ. The CDR3 protein is CASSLGLPGNEQFF. The CDR3 DNA reads as TGTGCCAGCAGCTTAGGTTTACCAGGGAATGAGCAGTTCTTC.

This chain joins TRBV23-1 and TRBJ1-2; a weak D match, TRBD1 (6 bases). TRBV23-1 is treated as an ORF (open reading frame) with a function not yet certain. The CDR3 consists of 15 residues. With 6 bases removed from V and 4 bases from J, the gap between germline ends came to 18 bases. The CDR3 bases are TGCGCCAGCAGGAAGCCTACAGGGATCATCTATGGCTACACCTTC. It yields the protein CASRKPTGIIYGYTF.

This clone was seen only a few times. The germline gene is not matched at one end of the junction; a read error may be the cause. The chain carries TRBV7-2 and TRBJ1-2; 10 bases fit TRBD1. The V gene's germline CDR1 is SGHTA and CDR2 FQGNSA. The CDR3 is made up of 16 amino acids. In DNA form, the CDR3 reads TGTGCCAGCAGCCTAGCCTTGTTCGGACAGGGGGGTGGCTACACCTTC. Its protein product is CASSLALFGQGGGYTF.

Remarks on this clone: Just one base apart from a much larger clone, this may be a read error. Other DNA sequences of this sample code for an identical CDR3. V usage is TRBV5-4 and J usage is TRBJ1-2; perhaps TRBD1 as D (6 bases). Germline CDR1 is SGHNT and CDR2 is YYREEE (reference sequence). V was cut by 5 bases and J by 2 bases, with 13 bases left in between. The CDR3 loop spans 14 amino acids. The CDR3 protein is CASSSIGQNYGYTF. The CDR3 DNA sequence: TGTGCCAGCAGTTCGATCGGACAGAACTATGGCTACACCTTC.

The chain is built from TRBV4-1 and TRBJ2-7; 7 bases are shared with TRBD1. The length of the CDR3 is 16 residues. V gave up 1 base and J gave up 3 bases; unmatched junction bases: 9. The germline V gene encodes CDR1 MGHRA and CDR2 YSYEKL. The CDR3 region has the DNA TGCGCCAGCAGCCAAGCCTCTAGGACAGGAAACTACGAGCAGTACTTC. This encodes CASSQASRTGNYEQYF.

The chain is built from TRBV30 and TRBJ1-5; D is perhaps TRBD1 (5 bases). Germline values: CDR1 GTSNPN, CDR2 SVGIG (reference sequence). The CDR3 contains 14 residues. V lost 2 bases to trimming and J lost 0 bases, with 8 bases between them. The CDR3 region is CAWSFTGSNQPQHF. CDR3 DNA: TGTGCCTGGAGTTTCACAGGTAGCAATCAGCCCCAGCATTTT.

The V and J genes are TRBV7-3 and TRBJ2-5; possible D gene TRBD1, 6 bases. The DNA end lines up better with TRBJ2-7; the J call may be wrong. This CDR3 has 17 residues. Germline V gives CDR1 SGHTA, CDR2 FQGTGA. The CDR3 DNA reads as TGTGCCAGCAGCTCCTCCCAGCCGACAGGTCACTCCTACGAGCAGTACTTC. Its protein product is CASSSSQPTGHSYEQYF.

The chain recombines TRBV5-1 with TRBJ2-7, with 9 bases lining up with TRBD1. This CDR3 has 14 residues. From germline, CDR1 is SGHRS and CDR2 YFSETQ. Trimming removed 0 bases from V and 4 bases from J; junction bases left unmatched: 2. CDR3 sequence (DNA): TGCGCCAGCAGCTTGGGACAGGGGGAGTACGAGCAGTACTTC. This gives the protein CASSLGQGEYEQYF.

The gene calls are TRBV9 and TRBJ2-1; D may be TRBD2 (6 bases). Deletions cut 4 bases from V and 0 bases from J, with 17 bases between. Germline lookup yields CDR1 SGDLS and CDR2 YYNGEE. The CDR3 spans 17 residues. CDR3: CASSPRTTQSSYNEQFF. The DNA for the CDR3 is TGTGCCAGCAGCCCGAGGACTACCCAGAGCTCCTACAATGAGCAGTTCTTC.

This clone was recorded a few times. The chain links TRBV30 to TRBJ2-6; the D is unclear. Between the trimmed V and J ends, which lost 0 bases and 0 bases, there was a span of 6 bases. Germline CDR1 is GTSNPN and CDR2 is SVGIG (reference sequence). The CDR3 spans 15 residues. The chain's CDR3 is CAWSVDSSGANVLTF. CDR3 nucleotide sequence: TGTGCCTGGAGTGTCGATAGCTCTGGGGCCAACGTCCTGACTTTC.

This clone has more than one count but fewer than ten. The chain couples TRBV7-9 to TRBJ2-4, with TRBD1 identical over 9 bases. Losses at the gene ends were 4 bases for V and 9 bases for J; bases not matched to a gene: 7. The germline V gene encodes CDR1 SEHNR and CDR2 FQNEAQ (reference sequence). The CDR3 runs to 14 residues. CDR3 in DNA: TGTGCCAGCAGCTCGGACAGGGGAAGAAGCATTCAGTACTTC. Amino acid sequence: CASSSDRGRSIQYF. The variable domain in full, completed from reference TRBV7-9 and TRBJ2-4, reads DTGVSQNPRHKITKRGQNVTFRCDPISEHNRLYWYRQTLGQGPEFLTYFQNEAQLEKSRLLSDRFSAERPKGSFSTLEIQRTEQGDSAMYLCASSSDRGRSIQYFGAGTRLSVL.

V is TRBV6-5 and J is TRBJ1-6; D gene ambiguous. The CDR3 length is 14 residues. Germline V CDR1 and CDR2: MNHEY, SVGAGI. Trimming took 1 base from V and 8 from J, leaving 9 bases between them. CDR3 DNA: TGTGCCAGCAGTTACTGGGCCAGAGATTCACCCCTCCACTTT. This codes for CASSYWARDSPLHF.

In its sample, this clone was seen a few times. CDR3 residues: CASSEWAGGRNEQFF. The DNA for the CDR3 is TGTGCCAGCAGTGAATGGGCGGGGGGGCGGAATGAGCAGTTCTTC. The V and J genes are TRBV6-1 and TRBJ2-1, with 9 bases lining up with TRBD2. The germline V gene has CDR1 MNHNS and CDR2 SASEGT. V gave up 2 bases and J gave up 7 bases; unmatched junction bases: 6. This CDR3 has 15 residues.

This clone showed up just a few times. This rearrangement joins TRBV9 to TRBJ2-1; tentative D call: TRBD1 (7 bases). With 0 bases removed from V and 7 bases from J, the gap between germline ends came to 17 bases. CDR1 and CDR2 (germline): SGDLS, YYNGEE. The CDR3 contains 16 residues. The CDR3 reads CASSVVSGGFGNEQFF. DNA of the CDR3: TGTGCCAGCAGCGTAGTCTCAGGGGGGTTTGGAAATGAGCAGTTCTTC.

This sequence joins TRBV2 and TRBJ2-6; D is perhaps TRBD1 (6 bases). Germline V gene data show CDR1 as SNHLY and CDR2 as FYNNEI. CDR3 length: 15 amino acids. With 7 bases removed from V and 0 bases from J, the gap between germline ends came to 10 bases. The CDR3 spells CASNIRGSGANVLTF. CDR3 sequence (DNA): TGTGCCAGCAATATCAGGGGCTCTGGGGCCAACGTCCTGACTTTC.

This clone was detected only a few times. The chain recombines TRBV27 with TRBJ2-1, with a tentative D call TRBD2 (5 bases). Germline values: CDR1 MNHEY, CDR2 SMNVEV (reference sequence). Trimming removed 4 bases from V and 9 bases from J, with 13 bases in between. The CDR3 spans 13 residues. The CDR3 DNA sequence: TGTGCCAGCAGTTCATGGAGGTGGGGTGAGCAGTTCTTC. Its translation is CASSSWRWGEQFF.

This rearrangement joins TRBV7-9 to TRBJ1-1, with D possibly TRBD1 on 6 matching bases. The CDR3 consists of 16 residues. Germline CDR1 is SEHNR and CDR2 is FQNEAQ (reference sequence). Deletions cut 7 bases from V and 0 bases from J, with 18 bases between. Here the CDR3 DNA reads TGTGCCAGCACCCGGTGGCAGGGGTCCCTGAACACTGAAGCTTTCTTT. Its protein product is CASTRWQGSLNTEAFF.

The sample holds a few counts of this clone. V usage is TRBV5-4 and J usage is TRBJ2-1, with TRBD2 identical over 7 bases. The CDR3 is 15 residues long. The V gene end was trimmed by 2 bases and the J gene end by 0 bases; junction bases not matched to a gene: 2. Germline V lookup: CDR1 SGHNT, CDR2 YYREEE (reference sequence). The CDR3 sequence is CASSFKRDSYNEQFF. The CDR3 DNA is TGTGCCAGCAGCTTTAAGCGGGACTCCTACAATGAGCAGTTCTTC.

This clone has just a few counts. The chain carries TRBV9 and TRBJ2-7; TRBD1 aligns across 10 bases. V trimming: 4 bases; J trimming: 4 bases; junction bases outside the gene matches: 2. Germline CDR1 is SGDLS and CDR2 is YYNGEE. The CDR3 spans 13 residues. DNA of the CDR3: TGTGCCAGCAGCCGGGACAGGGGATACGAGCAGTACTTC. This translates into CASSRDRGYEQYF.